The next 2 T cell receptor beta chains were all read from a single sample in a study of CD8 T cells in Susac syndrome. Random hexamers primed reverse transcription of about 0.45 to 1 ug RNA. TCRdb itself ran the immunoSEQ multiplex PCR reads through MiXCR, one entry per CDR3 protein. The sample has around 280,000 distinct CDR3 sequences; about 92% are singletons. Sequencing was carried out using CD4+ T cells from PBMCs. These receptor sequences come from a human donor with multiple sclerosis.

This rearrangement joins TRBV2 to TRBJ2-1; no firm D call. V was cut by 8 bases and J by 5 bases, with 13 bases left in between. The CDR3 runs 13 residues. CDR1 and CDR2 (germline): SNHLY, FYNNEI. Here the CDR3 DNA reads TGTGCCAGCGGTGGGGATCCCAACAATGAGCAGTTCTTC. It codes for CASGGDPNNEQFF.

The table lists this clonotype with a count of one. The chain recombines TRBV6-5 with TRBJ1-1; D remains ambiguous. V shed 2 bases and J shed 4 bases, with 11 bases lying between them. In germline, CDR1 is MNHEY, CDR2 SVGAGI. This CDR3 has 14 amino acids. CDR3 amino acids: CASSYNRGVTEAFF. The DNA of the CDR3 is TGTGCCAGCAGTTACAATCGGGGTGTCACTGAAGCTTTCTTT.